This record concerns one T cell receptor beta chain sequence. Using immunoSEQ multiplex PCR, the repertoire was profiled, and TCRdb retains in-frame clones only, with some absent. The sample lists 200,000 to 250,000 clones, 65% to 85% occurring once. The data derive from a study of blood T cell repertoires in COVID-19. The overall study: The United States, Italy and Spain were the sources of the acute and convalescent COVID-19 samples. T cells, B-cell-depleted T cells, or PBMCs supplied cDNA or gDNA.

The CDR3 sequence is 13 residues long. V lost 3 bases and J 3 bases, leaving 8 bases between the germline ends. Participants reported their clinical history, and cohort assignment relied on those reports. Sequenced: PBMCs or T cells enriched from blood (not recorded which). V usage is TRBV12-3 or TRBV12-4 and J usage is TRBJ1-1; no reliable D call. This TCR was recovered from an older woman who had recovered from COVID-19. CDR3 coding DNA: TGTGCCAGCAGTTTCGGGGAGGACACTGAAGCTTTCTTT. Translating it yields CASSFGEDTEAFF.